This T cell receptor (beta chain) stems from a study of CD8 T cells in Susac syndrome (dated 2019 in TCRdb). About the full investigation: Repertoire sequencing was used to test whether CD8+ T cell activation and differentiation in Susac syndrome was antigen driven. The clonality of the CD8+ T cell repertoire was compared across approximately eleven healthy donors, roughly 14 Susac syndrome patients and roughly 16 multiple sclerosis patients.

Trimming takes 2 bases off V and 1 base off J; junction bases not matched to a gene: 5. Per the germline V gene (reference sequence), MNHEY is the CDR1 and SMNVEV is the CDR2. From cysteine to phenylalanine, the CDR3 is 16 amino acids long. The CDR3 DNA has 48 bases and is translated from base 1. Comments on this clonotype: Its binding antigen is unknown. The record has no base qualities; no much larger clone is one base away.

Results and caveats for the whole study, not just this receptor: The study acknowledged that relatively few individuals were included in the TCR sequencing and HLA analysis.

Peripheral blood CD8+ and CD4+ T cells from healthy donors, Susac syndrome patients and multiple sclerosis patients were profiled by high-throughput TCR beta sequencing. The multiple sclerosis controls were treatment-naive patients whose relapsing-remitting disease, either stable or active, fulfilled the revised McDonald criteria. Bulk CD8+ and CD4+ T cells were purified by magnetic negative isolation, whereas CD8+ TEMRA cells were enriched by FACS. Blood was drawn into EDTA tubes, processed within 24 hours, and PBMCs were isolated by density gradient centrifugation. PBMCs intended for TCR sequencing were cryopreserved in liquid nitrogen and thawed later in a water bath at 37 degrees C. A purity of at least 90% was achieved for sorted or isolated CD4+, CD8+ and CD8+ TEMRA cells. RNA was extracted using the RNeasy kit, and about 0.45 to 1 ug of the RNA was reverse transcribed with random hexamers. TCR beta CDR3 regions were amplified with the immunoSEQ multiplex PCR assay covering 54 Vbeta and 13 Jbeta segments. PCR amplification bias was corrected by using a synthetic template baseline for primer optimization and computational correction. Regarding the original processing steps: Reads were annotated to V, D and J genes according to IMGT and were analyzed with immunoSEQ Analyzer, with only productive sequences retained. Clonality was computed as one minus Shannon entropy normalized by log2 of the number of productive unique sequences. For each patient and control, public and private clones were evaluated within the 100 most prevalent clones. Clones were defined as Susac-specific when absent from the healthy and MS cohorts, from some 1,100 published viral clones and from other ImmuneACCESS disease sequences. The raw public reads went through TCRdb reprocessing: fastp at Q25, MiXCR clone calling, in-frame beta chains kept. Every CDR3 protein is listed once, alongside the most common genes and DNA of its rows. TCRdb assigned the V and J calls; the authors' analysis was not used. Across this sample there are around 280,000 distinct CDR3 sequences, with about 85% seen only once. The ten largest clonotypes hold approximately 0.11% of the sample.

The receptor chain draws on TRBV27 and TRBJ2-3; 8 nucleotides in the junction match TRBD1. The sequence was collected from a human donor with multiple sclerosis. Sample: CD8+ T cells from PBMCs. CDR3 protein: CASSLVRGLGTDTQYF. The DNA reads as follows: TGTGCCAGCAGTTTAGTCAGGGGGCTTGGCACAGATACGCAGTATTTT.